This TCR beta chain was sequenced for a study of cytomegalovirus exposure and HLA in healthy donors. Looking at the study overall: Genotyping of 400 or so donors showed that around 86% belonged to the Caucasian-associated ancestry cluster.

Germline V gives CDR1 SGHRS, CDR2 YFSETQ. V was clipped by 0 bases and J by 5 bases, with 14 bases between them. The CDR3 runs 15 residues. The PCR had 60 Vbeta and 13 Jbeta primers. The assay was immunoSEQ multiplex PCR, and TCRdb's table has in-frame clones only and misses some. The table lists 170,000 or so clones, 75% to 85% of them singletons. In this sample, this clone turned up once. No antigen is known for it. General observations from the study: Roughly uniform sequencing depth across donors was assumed, possibly incorrectly. Within a later analysis, the majority of CMV-associated TCR beta chains appeared HLA-restricted. Cytomegalovirus association was listed for 164 TCR beta chains.

This receptor was taken from a woman aged 30 to 39 in good health and CMV-seronegative. The J gene is TRBJ1-1, the V gene TRBV5-1; D may be TRBD1 (6 bases). The sample consisted of PBMCs. The CDR3 loop reads CASSLGMGGRTEAFF. The DNA of the CDR3 is TGCGCCAGCAGCTTGGGAATGGGGGGGCGGACTGAAGCTTTCTTT.